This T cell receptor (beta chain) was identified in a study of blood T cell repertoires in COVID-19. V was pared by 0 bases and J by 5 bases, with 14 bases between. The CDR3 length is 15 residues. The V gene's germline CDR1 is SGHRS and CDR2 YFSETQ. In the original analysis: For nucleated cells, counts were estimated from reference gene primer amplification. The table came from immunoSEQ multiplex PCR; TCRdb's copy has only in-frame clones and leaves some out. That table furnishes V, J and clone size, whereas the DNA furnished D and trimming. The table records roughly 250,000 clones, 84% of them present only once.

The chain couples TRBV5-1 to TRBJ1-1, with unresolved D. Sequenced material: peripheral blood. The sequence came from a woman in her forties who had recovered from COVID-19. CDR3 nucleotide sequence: TGCGCCAGCAGCTTGGCGGTCGGGGAAGGAACTGAAGCTTTCTTT. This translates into CASSLAVGEGTEAFF.